Below are 30 T cell receptor beta chains sequenced from a single sample in a study of beta chain features in type 1 diabetes. Study-level points and caveats: Type 1 diabetes patients showed a moderate but significant shortening of TCRB CDR3s in all four CD4+ subsets.

Which antigens these TCRs recognize remains unknown. Reverse transcribing all isolated RNA meant expressed TCRB transcripts were sequenced. Clones were sequenced by immunoSEQ multiplex PCR, and TCRdb holds only the in-frame ones, with some missing. The sample yields 200,000 to 250,000 clones, roughly 13% seen once. The sample consisted of naive CD4+ T cells from blood. The receptors here all came from a man in his thirties or forties with type 1 diabetes.

This clone was picked up a small number of times. The chain combines TRBV4-1 with TRBJ1-2; TRBD1 matches at 8 bases. Germline V gene data show CDR1 as MGHRA and CDR2 as YSYEKL. J gave up 4 bases and V 5 bases, and 12 bases lay outside the gene matches. There are 16 residues in the CDR3. The CDR3: CASSLGQGVNGYGYTF. The CDR3 nucleotides read TGCGCCAGCAGCTTAGGACAGGGAGTTAACGGCTATGGCTACACCTTC.

The chain uses TRBV11-2 and TRBJ2-5, with D unresolved. In germline, CDR1 is SGHAT, CDR2 FQNNGV. V was trimmed by 0 bases and J by 0 bases, leaving 17 bases between them. The CDR3 has 18 amino acids. This CDR3 reads CASSLDLGRWRNQETQYF. Here the CDR3 DNA reads TGTGCCAGCAGCTTAGATTTGGGCCGGTGGCGAAACCAAGAGACCCAGTACTTC. Full variable domain (outside the CDR3, taken from reference TRBV11-2 and TRBJ2-5): EAGVAQSPRYKIIEKRQSVAFWCNPISGHATLYWYQQILGQGPKLLIQFQNNGVVDDSQLPKDRFSAERLKGVDSTLKIQPAKLEDSAVYLCASSLDLGRWRNQETQYFGPGTRLLVL.

This clone was counted a few times. V and J are TRBV29-1 and TRBJ2-3; a weak D match, TRBD2 (7 bases). This CDR3 has 16 amino acids. CDR1 is SQVTM, CDR2 ANQGSEA, per germline. V was pared by 3 bases and J by 3 bases, with 19 bases between. Here the CDR3 DNA reads TGCAGCGTTGATCGGTCTCTCGGGGGGCGAACAGATACGCAGTATTTT. Translating it yields CSVDRSLGGRTDTQYF.

Here the CDR3 DNA reads TGTGCCAGCAGCGTAGGACCAGCGAAGGAGACCCAGTACTTC. It encodes CASSVGPAKETQYF. The V gene is TRBV9, the J gene TRBJ2-5; D is unresolved. This CDR3 contains 14 residues. V lost 0 bases and J 5 bases, leaving 11 bases between the germline ends. Germline assignment: CDR1 SGDLS and CDR2 YYNGEE.

The rearrangement joins TRBV9 to TRBJ2-7, with TRBD2 as a possible D gene (6 bases). V lost 4 bases and J lost 3, with 14 bases in between. CDR1 is SGDLS, CDR2 YYNGEE, per germline. The CDR3 totals 14 residues. DNA of the CDR3: TGTGCCAGCAGCTCAGAGGGTAGCGGCTACGAGCAGTACTTC. Protein: CASSSEGSGYEQYF.

The chain has TRBV25-1 and TRBJ2-7; TRBD1 matches 9 bases. CDR3 length equals 15 residues. The germline CDR1 and CDR2 sequences are MGHDK and SYGVNS. Trimming removed 3 bases from V and 7 bases from J; junction bases left unmatched: 10. DNA of the CDR3: TGTGCCAGCAGTGACGTAACAGGGGGCTCCGAAGAGCAGTACTTC. It specifies CASSDVTGGSEEQYF.

The genes are TRBV28 and TRBJ1-5, with a possible D match to TRBD1 (5 bases). Looked up from germline, CDR1 is MDHEN and CDR2 is SYDVKM. This CDR3 is 13 amino acids long. V was shortened by 6 bases and J by 4 bases, with 10 bases between the two germline ends. CDR3: CASRDQGNQPQHF. The DNA of the CDR3 is TGTGCCAGCAGGGACCAGGGAAATCAGCCCCAGCATTTT.

This clone has a single count. The chain carries TRBV9 and TRBJ2-7; 7 bases map to TRBD2. The V gene end was trimmed by 0 bases and the J gene end by 9 bases; junction bases not matched to a gene: 9. This CDR3 comprises 14 residues. CDR1 SGDLS and CDR2 YYNGEE come from the germline V gene. CDR3: CASSVDGEGRGQYF. The CDR3 DNA is TGTGCCAGCAGCGTAGACGGGGAGGGGCGAGGGCAGTACTTC. The whole variable domain, remainder taken from reference TRBV9 and TRBJ2-7, is DSGVTQTPKHLITATGQRVTLRCSPRSGDLSVYWYQQSLDQGLQFLIQYYNGEERAKGNILERFSAQQFPDLHSELNLSSLELGDSALYFCASSVDGEGRGQYFGPGTRLTVT.

This clone has more than one count but fewer than ten. The V gene is TRBV5-1, the J gene TRBJ1-2, with 9 bases identical to TRBD1. The CDR3 consists of 14 residues. Germline CDR1 SGHRS, CDR2 YFSETQ. The junction had 5 bases not matched to a gene; V was cut back by 4 bases and J by 4 bases. CDR3 DNA sequence: TGCGCCAGCAGCCCGGGACAGGGATTCTATGGCTACACCTTC. It translates to CASSPGQGFYGYTF. Full variable domain (missing parts from reference TRBV5-1 and TRBJ1-2): KAGVTQTPRYLIKTRGQQVTLSCSPISGHRSVSWYQQTPGQGLQFLFEYFSETQRNKGNFPGRFSGRQFSNSRSEMNVSTLELGDSALYLCASSPGQGFYGYTFGSGTRLTVV.

DNA of the CDR3: TGCAGCGTAACGCAGGATCGGGCGGGTACGCAGTATTTT. It yields the protein CSVTQDRAGTQYF. The chain uses TRBV29-1 and TRBJ2-3, with a tentative D call TRBD2 (5 bases). Germline V gene lookup returns CDR1 SQVTM and CDR2 ANQGSEA. V was trimmed by 6 bases and J by 8 bases, leaving 18 bases between them. This CDR3 has 13 amino acids.

This clone showed up just a few times. The chain has TRBV6-5 and TRBJ1-1, with a weak D call TRBD1 (6 bases). Deletions cut 0 bases from V and 4 bases from J, with 9 bases between. The CDR3 spans 14 residues. Germline CDR1 reads MNHEY; CDR2 reads SVGAGI. CDR3 sequence reads: CASSYSQGFTEAFF. In DNA form, the CDR3 reads TGTGCCAGCAGTTACTCACAGGGATTCACTGAAGCTTTCTTT.

CDR3 sequence (DNA): TGCGCCAGCAGCCCATCAGGGGAGAACACTGAAGCTTTCTTT. This codes for CASSPSGENTEAFF. V and J are TRBV5-1 and TRBJ1-1; possibly TRBD1 for D (6 bases). Germline CDR1 and CDR2: SGHRS and YFSETQ. V lost 4 bases and J 1 base, leaving 11 bases between the germline ends. There are 14 residues in the CDR3. Supplemented by reference TRBV5-1 and TRBJ1-1, the full variable domain reads KAGVTQTPRYLIKTRGQQVTLSCSPISGHRSVSWYQQTPGQGLQFLFEYFSETQRNKGNFPGRFSGRQFSNSRSEMNVSTLELGDSALYLCASSPSGENTEAFFGQGTRLTVV.

This clone was counted a few times. This chain joins TRBV5-1 and TRBJ2-2; the match to TRBD1 covers 9 bases. The CDR3 covers 16 residues. Germline V gives CDR1 SGHRS, CDR2 YFSETQ. After removal of 3 bases from V and 6 bases from J, the junction contained 9 bases not matched to a gene. This CDR3 reads CASSSRDRAGAGELFF. CDR3 nucleotides: TGCGCCAGCAGCTCCCGGGACAGGGCGGGAGCCGGGGAGCTGTTTTTT.

This chain joins TRBV4-2 and TRBJ2-1, with D perhaps TRBD1 (6 bases). Trimming cost V 10 bases and J 1 base, with 23 bases left between them. Germline lookup yields CDR1 LGHNA and CDR2 YNFKEQ. This CDR3 comprises 17 residues. For the CDR3, the DNA is TGTGCCACCTACGAACTTAGGGGGAGATGGTCCTACAATGAGCAGTTCTTC. Amino acid sequence: CATYELRGRWSYNEQFF.

The chain joins TRBV5-4 to TRBJ2-3; TRBD2 agrees at 8 bases. V dropped 3 bases and J dropped 0; count of bases not matched to a gene: 6. The CDR3 runs 16 residues. Germline CDR1 and CDR2: SGHNT and YYREEE (reference sequence). CDR3: CASSSIAGPSTDTQYF. DNA of the CDR3: TGTGCCAGCAGCTCCATAGCGGGGCCTAGCACAGATACGCAGTATTTT.

In this sample, this clone turned up a few times. The sample has other DNA sequences that encode this CDR3 too. The V and J genes are TRBV5-1 and TRBJ2-6; 7 bases fit TRBD1. CDR1 and CDR2 (germline): SGHRS, YFSETQ. J lost 1 base, V lost 3 bases, and 1 base had no gene match. The CDR3 totals 15 residues. The chain's CDR3 is CASSSTGSGANVLTF. The CDR3 region has the DNA TGCGCCAGCAGCTCGACAGGGTCTGGGGCCAACGTCCTGACTTTC.

This clone was found a few times. The chain links TRBV7-9 to TRBJ2-3; 8 bases match TRBD2. The CDR3 loop spans 15 amino acids. Germline V CDR1 and CDR2: SEHNR, FQNEAQ (reference sequence). V shed 3 bases and J 1 base; nucleotides not matched to a gene: 3. The CDR3: CASSFVSGGTDTQYF. The DNA for the CDR3 is TGTGCCAGCAGCTTTGTTAGCGGGGGCACAGATACGCAGTATTTT.

This chain connects TRBV23-1 to TRBJ1-2, with 12 bases fitting TRBD1. TRBV23-1 is designated an ORF whose function remains uncertain. The CDR3 extends over 17 amino acids. Trimming at V came to 0 bases and at J to 8 bases, leaving 10 bases not matched to a gene. The CDR3: CASSQSGTGGRPKGYTF. The CDR3 DNA follows: TGCGCCAGCAGTCAATCGGGGACAGGGGGCCGACCGAAAGGCTACACCTTC.

The chain uses TRBV29-1 and TRBJ1-2; TRBD1 might be the D (5 bases). Per the germline V gene, CDR1 is SQVTM and CDR2 is ANQGSEA. Trimming left V 4 bases short and J 0 bases short, with 12 bases between. CDR3 length equals 14 residues. CDR3 amino acids: CSVGTGGSNYGYTF. The CDR3 DNA is TGCAGCGTTGGTACCGGGGGATCTAACTATGGCTACACCTTC. Full variable domain (missing parts from reference TRBV29-1 and TRBJ1-2): SAVISQKPSRDICQRGTSLTIQCQVDSQVTMMFWYRQQPGQSLTLIATANQGSEATYESGFVIDKFPISRPNLTFSTLTVSNMSPEDSSIYLCSVGTGGSNYGYTFGSGTRLTVV.

The CDR3 spells CAWSVTDRYGYTF. CDR3 DNA sequence: TGTGCCTGGAGTGTGACAGATAGATATGGCTACACCTTC. The chain recombines TRBV30 with TRBJ1-2, with D perhaps TRBD1 (5 bases). The CDR3 covers 13 residues. V lost 0 bases and J 5 bases, leaving 10 bases between the germline ends. The germline CDR1 and CDR2 sequences are GTSNPN and SVGIG (reference sequence).

This rearrangement joins TRBV30 to TRBJ1-5; D perhaps matches TRBD1 (6 bases). Trimming removed 3 bases at V and 2 bases at J, with 14 bases between. CDR3 length: 15 amino acids. In germline, CDR1 is GTSNPN, CDR2 SVGIG (reference sequence). The CDR3 protein is CAWSLRGEGNQPQHF. The CDR3 DNA is TGTGCCTGGAGCCTCAGGGGAGAGGGCAATCAGCCCCAGCATTTT.

The rearrangement joins TRBV19 to TRBJ2-1; 7 positions match TRBD2. The trim removed 4 bases at V and 4 bases at J, leaving 10 bases unmatched. Germline CDR1 reads LNHDA; CDR2 reads SQIVND (reference sequence). The CDR3 extends over 16 amino acids. CDR3 nucleotides: TGTGCCAGTAGTACCCAATCTAGCGGCGTTTACAATGAGCAGTTCTTC. Translation gives CASSTQSSGVYNEQFF.

This clone was picked up a small number of times. The chain couples TRBV6-1 to TRBJ1-1; no reliable D call. Germline V gene data show CDR1 as MNHNS and CDR2 as SASEGT. Trimming shortened V by 3 bases and J by 5 bases, and 10 bases separated the two germline ends. The CDR3 extends over 13 amino acids. The CDR3 region is CASSETTGTEAFF. CDR3 DNA sequence: TGTGCCAGCAGTGAGACAACGGGAACTGAAGCTTTCTTT.

The chain carries TRBV6-5 and TRBJ1-5; possible D gene TRBD1, 5 bases. The germline CDR1 and CDR2 sequences are MNHEY and SVGAGI. V lost 8 bases to trimming and J lost 9 bases, with 23 bases between them. The CDR3 is made up of 15 amino acids. Here the CDR3 reads CASSSGRGGRGPQHF. The CDR3 DNA reads TGTGCCAGCTCATCTGGGCGGGGCGGCCGAGGGCCCCAGCATTTT.

The chain carries TRBV30 and TRBJ1-2; tentatively, D is TRBD1 (6 bases). V dropped 4 bases and J dropped 2 bases, with 8 bases sitting between them. Germline V gene data show CDR1 as GTSNPN and CDR2 as SVGIG (reference sequence). CDR3 size: 12 residues. The CDR3 loop reads CAWTGTNYGYTF. DNA of the CDR3: TGTGCCTGGACCGGGACAAACTATGGCTACACCTTC.

This clone was picked up a small number of times. Other DNA sequences from this sample encode an identical CDR3 as well. The DNA of the CDR3 is TGCGCCAGCAGCCTGCAGGACCAAGAGACCCAGTACTTC. Translated: CASSLQDQETQYF. The rearrangement links TRBV5-1 to TRBJ2-5; D uncertain. Germline V gene lookup returns CDR1 SGHRS and CDR2 YFSETQ. Trimming took off 4 bases at V and 0 bases at J, with 7 bases between the two ends. This CDR3 spans 13 amino acids.

The table lists this clone with a few counts. The J gene is TRBJ2-1, the V gene TRBV19, with D perhaps matching TRBD2 (5 bases). CDR1 LNHDA and CDR2 SQIVND come from the germline V gene (reference sequence). The length of the CDR3 is 15 residues. Between the trimmed V and J ends, which lost 3 bases and 0 bases, there was a span of 9 bases. CDR3 DNA sequence: TGTGCCAGTAGTATCTCGGGGAGCTCCTACAATGAGCAGTTCTTC. Translation gives CASSISGSSYNEQFF.

This clone came up a few times. This rearrangement joins TRBV30 to TRBJ2-2; possibly TRBD1 for D (6 bases). Germline-derived CDR1 and CDR2 are GTSNPN and SVGIG (reference sequence). Trimming cost V 3 bases and J 6 bases, with 14 bases left between them. The CDR3 has 14 residues. The CDR3 is CAWSLIQGAGELFF. The DNA for the CDR3 is TGTGCCTGGAGCTTAATACAGGGTGCCGGGGAGCTGTTTTTT.

J is TRBJ1-3 and V is TRBV18; tentative D call: TRBD1 (6 bases). CDR3 length: 13 amino acids. Trimming stripped 5 bases from V and 4 bases from J, with 9 bases between. Germline V gene lookup returns CDR1 KGHSH and CDR2 LQKENI. The CDR3 loop reads CASSRTEGNTIYF. For the CDR3, the DNA is TGTGCCAGCTCAAGGACAGAGGGAAACACCATATATTTT.

This rearrangement joins TRBV5-4 to TRBJ1-5; 10 bases map to TRBD1. Germline V gene data show CDR1 as SGHNT and CDR2 as YYREEE (reference sequence). The trim removed 1 base at V and 1 base at J, leaving 11 bases unmatched. This CDR3 spans 19 amino acids. Written as DNA, the CDR3 is TGTGCCAGCAGCTTGTCTCCCTGGGACAGGGGATCCAGCAATCAGCCCCAGCATTTT. Protein product: CASSLSPWDRGSSNQPQHF.